This T cell receptor (beta chain) was captured by sequencing in a study of tumor-infiltrating lymphocytes in primary liver carcinoma. Remarks on this clonotype: The target antigen is unknown. At one end the junction does not follow the germline gene, possibly because of a read error.

CDR1 and CDR2 (germline): SGHAT, FQNNGV. This CDR3 has 12 amino acids. Study-wide results and caveats: Only about 7-24% of top clones appeared in all five tumor regions.

Total RNA amounting to 500 ng was the source from which TCR beta cDNA was made with a constant-region primer. Library construction for TCR beta comprised three nested multiplex PCR rounds performed with slightly modified ARM-PCR. TRBV1-TRBV30 forward primers paired with a C-beta reverse primer were used in the first two PCR rounds, which ran roughly 10 cycles each. TCRdb itself ran the multiplex PCR reads through MiXCR, one entry per CDR3 protein. The data hold 100,000 to 150,000 distinct CDR3 sequences, with 64% observed a single time. Unsorted bulk tissue of about 20-30 mg yielded co-extracted RNA and DNA. Those sampled were patients whose primary liver carcinoma was treated by surgical resection. Over 75% of the cells in every tumor sample were viable tumor cells.

This receptor was identified in a woman aged 60-70 years with primary liver carcinoma and hepatitis B virus infection. This chain uses TRBV11-2 with TRBJ1-6; D call uncertain. The sequenced sample consisted of liver tumor tissue from sampling region 3. Subset: tumor region T3, left-lateral pole. The CDR3 here is CGSGLDTGPLHF. The CDR3, as DNA: TGTGGCAGCGGCTTAGATACCGGGCCCCTCCACTTT.